A single sample gave rise to the 18 T cell receptor beta chains below, sequenced in a study of beta chain features in type 1 diabetes. As every portion of the isolated RNA was reverse transcribed, the sequencing read expressed TCRB transcripts. Generated by immunoSEQ multiplex PCR, the TCRdb table keeps only in-frame clones and is missing some. The table includes 550,000 to 850,000 clones, 13% detected once. Findings and caveats of the study: Within each of all four CD4+ subsets, Type 1 diabetes patients had TCRB CDR3s that were moderately but significantly shorter.

No antigen has been assigned to these receptors. Sequenced sample: naive CD4+ T cells from blood. Receptors originate from a man aged 18 to 30 with type 1 diabetes.

This clone was counted a few times. The sample has other DNA sequences that encode this CDR3 too. This chain links TRBV19 with TRBJ2-7; TRBD1 agrees at 7 bases. The CDR3 spans 13 residues. CDR1 and CDR2 (germline): LNHDA, SQIVND (reference sequence). V shed 4 bases, J shed 2 bases, and the junction held 2 bases outside the gene matches. CDR3 sequence: CASSRDRPYEQYF. The CDR3 bases are TGTGCCAGTAGTAGGGACAGACCCTACGAGCAGTACTTC.

The chain couples TRBV7-8 to TRBJ2-6, with D uncertain. This CDR3 is 17 amino acids long. V gave up 6 bases and J gave up 2 bases, with 17 bases separating them. Germline V gene lookup returns CDR1 SGHVS and CDR2 FQNEAQ. The CDR3 nucleotides read TGTGCCAGCAGTCTTCTAGGCACGGGTGCTGGGGCCAACGTCCTGACTTTC. The encoded protein is CASSLLGTGAGANVLTF.

The V and J genes are TRBV5-1 and TRBJ2-5; 8 positions match TRBD2. With 3 bases clipped from V and 4 bases from J, the junction kept 8 bases outside the gene matches. Germline loops: CDR1 SGHRS, CDR2 YFSETQ. The CDR3 is made up of 15 amino acids. The CDR3 loop is CASSWERGTGETQYF. For the CDR3, the DNA is TGCGCCAGCAGCTGGGAGCGGGGGACGGGAGAGACCCAGTACTTC. Full variable domain (outside the CDR3, taken from reference TRBV5-1 and TRBJ2-5): KAGVTQTPRYLIKTRGQQVTLSCSPISGHRSVSWYQQTPGQGLQFLFEYFSETQRNKGNFPGRFSGRQFSNSRSEMNVSTLELGDSALYLCASSWERGTGETQYFGPGTRLLVL.

The sample holds a few counts of this clone. The chain couples TRBV18 to TRBJ1-1; D unclear. The length of the CDR3 is 14 residues. Deletions cut 2 bases from V and 1 base from J, with 8 bases between. CDR1 KGHSH and CDR2 LQKENI come from the germline V gene. CDR3 DNA sequence: TGTGCCAGCTCACCAGAGGGATCGAACACTGAAGCTTTCTTT. Its protein is CASSPEGSNTEAFF.

The V call is TRBV5-4, the J call TRBJ1-6; 8 bases match TRBD1. With 0 bases clipped from V and 6 bases from J, the junction kept 8 bases outside the gene matches. This CDR3 contains 17 residues. Germline CDR1 SGHNT, CDR2 YYREEE (reference sequence). The CDR3 reads CASSLGTGIFSNSPLHF. The CDR3 bases are TGTGCCAGCAGCTTGGGGACAGGGATTTTTTCTAATTCACCCCTCCACTTT.

The DNA for the CDR3 is TGTGCCTGTCGGCAAATTGGGCTCAACTATGGCTACACCTTC. Amino acids: CACRQIGLNYGYTF. The chain recombines TRBV30 with TRBJ1-2; D remains unclear. V gave up 6 bases and J gave up 2 bases, with 16 bases separating them. This CDR3 has 14 residues. CDR1 is GTSNPN, CDR2 SVGIG, per germline (reference sequence).

The chain has TRBV10-3 and TRBJ1-2; 8 bases agree with TRBD1. The ends lost 9 bases at V and 6 bases at J; junction bases unmatched: 9. This CDR3 spans 13 amino acids. Germline V gene data show CDR1 as ENHRY and CDR2 as SYGVKD. The DNA of the CDR3 is TGTGCCATTCGTTCGACAGGGGAAGATGGCTACACCTTC. This translates into CAIRSTGEDGYTF.

This clone has just a few counts. The genes are TRBV29-1 and TRBJ1-2; maybe TRBD1 (5 bases). Trimming pared 4 bases from V and 0 bases from J, leaving 12 bases between. Per the germline V gene, CDR1 is SQVTM and CDR2 is ANQGSEA. The CDR3 sequence is 14 residues long. CDR3 in DNA: TGCAGCGTTGCTCACAGGCTTACTAACTATGGCTACACCTTC. This gives the protein CSVAHRLTNYGYTF.

In its sample, this clone was seen a few times. The rearrangement uses TRBV5-1 and TRBJ2-1; 12 nucleotides agree with TRBD2. CDR1 SGHRS and CDR2 YFSETQ come from the germline V gene. CDR3 size: 14 residues. V lost 3 bases to trimming and J lost 7 bases; unmatched junction nucleotides: 2. The CDR3 region is CASSSGLAGNEQFF. CDR3 DNA sequence: TGCGCCAGCAGCTCCGGACTAGCGGGGAATGAGCAGTTCTTC.

This clone was seen a handful of times. This chain connects TRBV7-9 to TRBJ1-4; 9 nucleotides line up with TRBD1. Germline lookup yields CDR1 SEHNR and CDR2 FQNEAQ (reference sequence). V trimming: 2 bases; J trimming: 4 bases; junction bases outside the gene matches: 8. The CDR3 is 17 amino acids. The CDR3 loop is CASSLIDRGKVNEKLFF. The CDR3 region has the DNA TGTGCCAGCAGCTTAATTGACAGGGGGAAAGTTAATGAAAAACTGTTTTTT. The whole variable domain, filled in from reference TRBV7-9 and TRBJ1-4, reads DTGVSQNPRHKITKRGQNVTFRCDPISEHNRLYWYRQTLGQGPEFLTYFQNEAQLEKSRLLSDRFSAERPKGSFSTLEIQRTEQGDSAMYLCASSLIDRGKVNEKLFFGSGTQLSVL.

This clone was observed a few times. The chain employs TRBV7-2 and TRBJ2-7, with a tentative D call TRBD1 (6 bases). The V gene lost 5 bases and the J gene lost 3 bases, with 8 bases spanning the gap. From germline, CDR1 is SGHTA and CDR2 FQGNSA. The CDR3 contains 12 residues. Here the CDR3 DNA reads TGTGCCAGCAGCACAGGGTTCTACGAGCAGTACTTC. Protein sequence: CASSTGFYEQYF.

The V call is TRBV2, the J call TRBJ2-2, with 7 nucleotides matching TRBD2. This CDR3 region has 14 residues. J gave up 4 bases and V 7 bases, and 6 bases lay outside the gene matches. Per the germline V gene, CDR1 is SNHLY and CDR2 is FYNNEI. CDR3 coding DNA: TGTGCCAGCAATCGACTAGCAAGCACCGGGGAGCTGTTTTTT. Its protein is CASNRLASTGELFF.

This clone was recorded a few times. The chain is built from TRBV30 and TRBJ2-7, with no clear D. With 2 bases removed from V and 6 bases from J, the gap between germline ends came to 11 bases. Per germline, CDR1 GTSNPN and CDR2 SVGIG (reference sequence). The CDR3 has 12 amino acids. The CDR3 here is CAWSNVRSEQYF. DNA of the CDR3: TGTGCCTGGAGTAACGTACGCTCCGAGCAGTACTTC. The variable domain in full, with the rest retrieved from reference TRBV30 and TRBJ2-7, is SQTIHQWPATLVQPVGSPLSLECTVEGTSNPNLYWYRQAAGRGLQLLFYSVGIGQISSEVPQNLSASRPQDRQFILSSKKLLLSDSGFYLCAWSNVRSEQYFGPGTRLTVT.

The table lists this clone with a few counts. This chain connects TRBV10-3 to TRBJ2-1; D is perhaps TRBD2 (6 bases). The germline CDR1 and CDR2 sequences are ENHRY and SYGVKD. This CDR3 is 13 amino acids long. With 10 bases removed from V and 6 bases from J, the gap between germline ends came to 16 bases. CDR3 nucleotides: TGTGCCAACTCACTAGCTACGGGCAATGAGCAGTTCTTC. Protein: CANSLATGNEQFF.

The CDR3 DNA sequence: TGCGCCAGCAGCAAAGACAATGAGCAGTTCTTC. The encoded protein is CASSKDNEQFF. The rearrangement uses TRBV5-1 and TRBJ2-1; D call uncertain. The CDR3 sequence is 11 residues long. Deletions cut 4 bases from V and 5 bases from J, with 4 bases between. The germline V gene encodes CDR1 SGHRS and CDR2 YFSETQ.

There are a few counts of this clone. This chain connects TRBV30 to TRBJ2-1, with D perhaps TRBD2 (5 bases). The CDR3 sequence is 12 residues long. Trimming removed 2 bases at V and 9 bases at J, with 11 bases between. Germline V gene sequence: CDR1 GTSNPN, CDR2 SVGIG (reference sequence). The CDR3 nucleotides are TGTGCCTGGAGTCCGGCCGGAGGTGAGCAGTTCTTC. It codes for CAWSPAGGEQFF. The full variable domain, in which reference TRBV30 and TRBJ2-1 provide the parts outside the CDR3, is SQTIHQWPATLVQPVGSPLSLECTVEGTSNPNLYWYRQAAGRGLQLLFYSVGIGQISSEVPQNLSASRPQDRQFILSSKKLLLSDSGFYLCAWSPAGGEQFFGPGTRLTVL.

V is TRBV19 and J is TRBJ2-2; D is possibly TRBD1 (6 bases). The germline CDR1 and CDR2 sequences are LNHDA and SQIVND (reference sequence). The CDR3 contains 15 residues. Between the trimmed V and J ends, which lost 7 bases and 6 bases, there was a span of 18 bases. The CDR3 nucleotides read TGTGCCAGTACGAGGCCAGGGGAGTTCGCCGGGGAGCTGTTTTTT. Translated, it gives CASTRPGEFAGELFF.

This clone occurred a few times. This rearrangement joins TRBV7-9 to TRBJ2-3; D gene unclear. V was trimmed by 9 bases and J by 2 bases, leaving 9 bases between them. Germline V gene sequence: CDR1 SEHNR, CDR2 FQNEAQ (reference sequence). There are 12 residues in the CDR3. The CDR3, as DNA: TGTGCCAGTAACAGTCTCACAGATACGCAGTATTTT. Its translation: CASNSLTDTQYF. Filled out from reference TRBV7-9 and TRBJ2-3, the complete variable domain reads DTGVSQNPRHKITKRGQNVTFRCDPISEHNRLYWYRQTLGQGPEFLTYFQNEAQLEKSRLLSDRFSAERPKGSFSTLEIQRTEQGDSAMYLCASNSLTDTQYFGPGTRLTVL.